This is a list of T cell receptor beta chains from one sample in a study of response to subunit inactivated influenza vaccine. TCRdb processed the RT-PCR reads anew with MiXCR; each CDR3 protein has one entry. The table includes around 710,000 distinct CDR3 sequences, about 15% detected once. The sequenced sample was PBMCs from blood, obtained around two weeks before vaccination. The receptor source for this set is a man aged 45-60 years who received an inactivated influenza vaccine. The CDR3 runs from the conserved cysteine through the conserved F or W. A D gene is named only where the DNA matches it firmly. Not every row has a clone size; where given, it reads once, few, many or a size class.

D | J | size | V | DNA | CDR3
NA | TRBJ1-1 | few | TRBV5-1 | TGCGCCAGCAGCCTTCAATACGGGGACCTGAACACTGAAGCTTTCTTT | CASSLQYGDLNTEAFF
NA | TRBJ2-7 | NA | TRBV14 | TGTGCCAGCAGCTACCGGGACGGACCCTACGAGCAGTACTTC | CASSYRDGPYEQYF
NA | TRBJ2-2 | few | TRBV28 | TGTGTTACGCAGGGCCCGAACACCGGGGAGCTGTTTTTT | CVTQGPNTGELFF
NA | TRBJ2-1 | NA | TRBV2 | TGTGCCAGCAGTATAGAGGGGTCCTCCTACAATGAGCAGTTCTTC | CASSIEGSSYNEQFF
NA | TRBJ2-7 | NA | TRBV12-3/TRBV12-4 | TGTGCCAGCACTGATAGCGGAAGAAAATACGAGCAGTACTTC | CASTDSGRKYEQYF
TRBD2 | TRBJ2-1 | NA | TRBV7-8 | TGTGCCAGCAGCTTAGCGGGAGGGTTCGTTGAGCAGTTCTTC | CASSLAGGFVEQFF
NA | TRBJ2-2 | NA | TRBV4-2 | TGTGCCAGCGGGTATATAGTCGCAAGCGGGGAGCTGTTTTTT | CASGYIVASGELFF
NA | TRBJ2-3 | few | TRBV7-2 | TGTGCCAGCAGCCCCTTGGGAAGGATAATCCCAGATACGCAGTATTTT | CASSPLGRIIPDTQYF
NA | TRBJ2-1 | many | TRBV12-3/TRBV12-4 | TGTGCCAGCAGTTTTATCACGAATGAGCAGTTCTTC | CASSFITNEQFF
TRBD1 | TRBJ1-1 | many | TRBV11-1 | TGTGCCAGCAGCTTGACAGGGGGAGCGAACACTGAAGCTTTCTTT | CASSLTGGANTEAFF
TRBD2 | TRBJ2-7 | NA | TRBV7-9 | TGTGCCAGCAGCGTTGGGACTAGCGGGAGGAACGAGCAGTACTTC | CASSVGTSGRNEQYF
NA | TRBJ1-2 | many | TRBV14 | TGTGCCAGCAGCCAAGATCTTCTAGGAGGGTTCTATGGCTACACCTTC | CASSQDLLGGFYGYTF
TRBD2 | TRBJ2-1 | few | TRBV5-5 | TGTGCCAGCAGCTTGGCGCGGGGGTACAATGAGCAGTTCTTC | CASSLARGYNEQFF
NA | TRBJ2-4 | NA | TRBV6-2/TRBV6-3 | TGTGCCAGCAGTTACTCCTCAGGGGTCGGGCGAAACATTCAGTACTTC | CASSYSSGVGRNIQYF
TRBD1 | TRBJ1-4 | few | TRBV20-1 | TGCAGTGCTAGGGGACAGGGTTTTGAAAAACTGTTTTTT | CSARGQGFEKLFF